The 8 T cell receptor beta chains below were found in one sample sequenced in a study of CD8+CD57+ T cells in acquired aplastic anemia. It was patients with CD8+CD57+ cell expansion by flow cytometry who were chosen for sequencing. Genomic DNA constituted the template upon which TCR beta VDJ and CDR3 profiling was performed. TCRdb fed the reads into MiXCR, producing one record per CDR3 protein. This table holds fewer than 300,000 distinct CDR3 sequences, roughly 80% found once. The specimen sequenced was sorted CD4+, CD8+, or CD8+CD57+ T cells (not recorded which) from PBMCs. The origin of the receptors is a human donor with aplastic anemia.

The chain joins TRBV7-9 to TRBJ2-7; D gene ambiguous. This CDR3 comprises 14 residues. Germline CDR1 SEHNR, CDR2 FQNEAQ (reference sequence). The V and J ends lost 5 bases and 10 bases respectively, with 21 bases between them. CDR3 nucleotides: TGTGCCAGCAGCCCAGGATCGGTGGAAGAGACCCAGTACGTC. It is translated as CASSPGSVEETQYV.

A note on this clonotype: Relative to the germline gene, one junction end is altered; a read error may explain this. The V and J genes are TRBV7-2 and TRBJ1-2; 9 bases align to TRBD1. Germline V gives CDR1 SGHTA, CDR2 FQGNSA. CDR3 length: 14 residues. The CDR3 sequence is CASSNGQGTQETQF. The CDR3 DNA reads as TGTGCCAGCAGCAATGGACAGGGGACTCAAGAGACCCAGTTC.

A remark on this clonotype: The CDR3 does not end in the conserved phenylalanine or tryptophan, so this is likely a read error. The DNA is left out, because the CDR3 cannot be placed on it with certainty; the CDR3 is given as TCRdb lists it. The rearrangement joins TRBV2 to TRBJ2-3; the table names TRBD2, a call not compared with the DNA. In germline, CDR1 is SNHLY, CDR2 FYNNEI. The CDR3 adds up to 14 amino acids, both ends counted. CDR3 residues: CASSLAERAGTEYL.

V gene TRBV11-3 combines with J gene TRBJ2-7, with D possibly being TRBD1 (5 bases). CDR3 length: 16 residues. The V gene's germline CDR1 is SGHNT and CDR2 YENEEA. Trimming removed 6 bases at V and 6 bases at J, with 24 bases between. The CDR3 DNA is TGTGCCAGCAGGACACCTGGACAAACGAACCTGGCCGAGCAGTACGTC. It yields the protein CASRTPGQTNLAEQYV.

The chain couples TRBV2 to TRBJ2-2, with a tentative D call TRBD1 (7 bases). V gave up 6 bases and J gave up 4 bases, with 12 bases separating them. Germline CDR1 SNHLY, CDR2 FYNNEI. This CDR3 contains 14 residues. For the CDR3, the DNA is TGTGCCAGCAGCGTCAGGGGGGCCACCGGGGAGCTGTTTTTT. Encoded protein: CASSVRGATGELFF.

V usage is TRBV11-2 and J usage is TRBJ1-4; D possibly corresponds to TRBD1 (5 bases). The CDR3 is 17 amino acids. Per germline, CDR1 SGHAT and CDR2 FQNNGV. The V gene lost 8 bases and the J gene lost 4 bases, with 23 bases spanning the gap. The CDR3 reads CASGDAGTEQINEKLFF. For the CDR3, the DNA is TGTGCCAGCGGGGACGCGGGCACAGAACAAATTAATGAAAAACTGTTTTTT.

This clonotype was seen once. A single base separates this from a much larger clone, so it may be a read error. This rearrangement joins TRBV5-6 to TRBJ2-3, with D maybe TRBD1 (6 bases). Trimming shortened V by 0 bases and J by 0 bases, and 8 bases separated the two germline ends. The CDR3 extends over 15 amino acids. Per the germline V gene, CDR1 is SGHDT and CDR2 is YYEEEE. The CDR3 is CASSLERGSTDTQYF. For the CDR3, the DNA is TGTGCCAGCAGCTTGGAGAGGGGGAGCACAGATACGCAGTATTTT.

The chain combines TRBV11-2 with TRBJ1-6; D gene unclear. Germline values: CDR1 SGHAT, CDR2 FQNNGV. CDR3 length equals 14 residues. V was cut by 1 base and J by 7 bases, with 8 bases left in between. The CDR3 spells CASSLGGENSPLHF. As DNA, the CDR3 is TGTGCCAGCAGCTTAGGAGGCGAGAATTCACCCCTCCACTTT.